This TCR beta chain was profiled in a study of T cell responses to AZD1222 COVID-19 vaccine. For the study at large: Both about-4-week and about-12-week second-dose recipients were combined. Study-wide points: Repertoire sampling occurred only after the peak T cell response. Among vaccine-associated CD4 TCRs, coverage spanned spike, with dominance at 160-218 and 743-854. Nearly half of the spike-specific TCRs reportedly recognize variant regions that carry no mutations.

As concerns this clone: Its antigen is not known. Relative to the germline gene, one junction end is altered; a read error may explain this.

Method: immunoSEQ multiplex PCR; TCRdb's copy keeps in-frame clones and lacks some. The sample consists of 45,000 to 60,000 clones, 70% to 80% of them appearing once. This material consisted of peripheral blood, taken on day 0 of AZD1222 vaccination. The receptor comes from an adult in good health.

CDR3: CANSFPPRGAYSNQPQHF. The CDR3 DNA reads TGTGCCAACAGTTTTCCCCCCAGGGGGGCATATAGCAATCAGCCCCAGCATTTT. V is TRBV28 and J is TRBJ1-5, with TRBD1 matching over 7 bases. Germline loops: CDR1 MDHEN, CDR2 SYDVKM. The CDR3 loop spans 18 amino acids.